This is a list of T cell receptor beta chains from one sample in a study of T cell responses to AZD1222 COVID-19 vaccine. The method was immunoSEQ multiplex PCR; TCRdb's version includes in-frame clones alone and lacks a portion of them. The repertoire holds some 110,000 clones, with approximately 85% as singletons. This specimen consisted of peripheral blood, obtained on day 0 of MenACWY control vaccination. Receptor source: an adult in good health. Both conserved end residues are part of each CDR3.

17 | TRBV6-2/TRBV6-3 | CASSYPLDRGRRETQYF
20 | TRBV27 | CASSHMITSGQGRTNQPQHF
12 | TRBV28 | CASRGGSFEAFF
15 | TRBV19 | CASTITPAGTGELFF
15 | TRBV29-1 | CSVEDSDGAGYEQYF
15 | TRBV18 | CASSPGGTNSYEQYF
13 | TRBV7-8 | CASSLTGNTEAFF
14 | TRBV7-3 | CASSLIPGIHGYTF
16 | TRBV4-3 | CASSQAPGLAKNIQYF
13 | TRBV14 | CASSTRTGDGYTF
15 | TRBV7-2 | CASSLGTSGSYEQYF
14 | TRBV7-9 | CASSLVTGLNEQYF
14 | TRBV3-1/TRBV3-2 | CASSRTEANYGYTF
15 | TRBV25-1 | CASSASPQGSSPLHF
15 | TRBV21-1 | CASSKGRGSNQPQHF
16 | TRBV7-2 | CASSPRDSSPNEKLFF
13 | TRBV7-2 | CASSDGTNSPLHF
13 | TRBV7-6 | CASSLQGSQPQHF
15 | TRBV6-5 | CASSPGTGSGGTQYF
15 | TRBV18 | CASSARQILNTEAFF
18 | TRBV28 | CASSPSGLGQGYSYEQYF
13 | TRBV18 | CASSPSLGEQAFF
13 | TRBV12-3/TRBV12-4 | CASSLRGTDTQYF
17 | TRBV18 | CASSPRQGGTGANVLTF
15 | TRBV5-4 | CASSLLDTPNYGYTF
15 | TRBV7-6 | CASRQTGVVTDTQYF
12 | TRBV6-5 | CASRSFYNEQFF
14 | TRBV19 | CASRADGLYNEQFF
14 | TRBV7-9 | CASSPIAGTAGAFF
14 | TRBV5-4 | CASSSDWGGEKLFF
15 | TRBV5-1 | CASSLEAGTGNTIYF
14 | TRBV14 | CASSQDLRNTEAFF
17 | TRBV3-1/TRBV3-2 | CASSLSRDRIPSYEQYF
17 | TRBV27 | CASSLRAPGQGGYGYTF
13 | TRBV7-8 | CASSLDGTRGYTF
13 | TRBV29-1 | CSVVPGWNQPQHF
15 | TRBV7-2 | CASSSFTGGVAEAFF
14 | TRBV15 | CATRRDRAINEQFF
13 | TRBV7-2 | CASSLRDRDGYTF
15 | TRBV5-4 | CASSPWLAGGDTQYF
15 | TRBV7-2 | CASSPTGRANTEAFF
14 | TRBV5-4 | CASSLALGQETQYF
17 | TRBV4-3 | CASSQDFRQARLYEQYF
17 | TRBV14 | CASSQDRGKGGSYEQYF
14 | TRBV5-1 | CASSLQGGPYEQYF
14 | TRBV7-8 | CASSFPGQGNTIYF
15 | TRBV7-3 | CASSFAAGNTGELFF
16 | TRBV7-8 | CASSLTSGTTNYGYTF